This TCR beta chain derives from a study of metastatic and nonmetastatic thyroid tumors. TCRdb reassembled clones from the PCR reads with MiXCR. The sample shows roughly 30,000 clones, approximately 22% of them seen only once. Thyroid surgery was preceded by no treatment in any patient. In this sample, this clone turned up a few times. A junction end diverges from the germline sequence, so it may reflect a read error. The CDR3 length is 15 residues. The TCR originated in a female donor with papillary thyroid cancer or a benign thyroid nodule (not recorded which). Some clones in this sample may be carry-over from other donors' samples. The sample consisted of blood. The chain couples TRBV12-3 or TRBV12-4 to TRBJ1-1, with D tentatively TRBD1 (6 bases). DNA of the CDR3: TGTGCCAGCGGTTTAGGGGGACCTGGGAACACTGAAGCTTTCTTT. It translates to CASGLGGPGNTEAFF.